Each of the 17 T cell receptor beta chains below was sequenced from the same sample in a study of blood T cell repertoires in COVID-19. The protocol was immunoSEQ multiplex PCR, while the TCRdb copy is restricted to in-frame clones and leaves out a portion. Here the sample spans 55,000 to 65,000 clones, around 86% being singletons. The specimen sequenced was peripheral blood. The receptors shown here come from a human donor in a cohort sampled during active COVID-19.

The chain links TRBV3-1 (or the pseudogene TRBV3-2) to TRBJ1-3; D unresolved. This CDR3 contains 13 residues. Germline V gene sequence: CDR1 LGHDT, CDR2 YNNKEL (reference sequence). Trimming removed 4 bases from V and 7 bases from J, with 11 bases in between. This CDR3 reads CASSPAVGNTIYF. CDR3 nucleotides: TGTGCCAGCAGCCCGGCCGTCGGGAACACCATATATTTT.

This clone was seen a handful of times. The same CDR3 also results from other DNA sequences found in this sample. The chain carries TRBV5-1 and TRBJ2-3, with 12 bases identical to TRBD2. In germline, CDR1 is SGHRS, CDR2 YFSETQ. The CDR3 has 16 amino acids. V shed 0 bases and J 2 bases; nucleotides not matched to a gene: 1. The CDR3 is CASSLGLAGATDTQYF. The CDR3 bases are TGCGCCAGCAGCTTGGGACTAGCGGGGGCCACAGATACGCAGTATTTT.

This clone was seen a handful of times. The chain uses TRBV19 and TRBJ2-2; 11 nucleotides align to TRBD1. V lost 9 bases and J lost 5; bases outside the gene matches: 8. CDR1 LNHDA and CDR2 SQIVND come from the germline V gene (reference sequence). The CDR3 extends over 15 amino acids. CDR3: CASQLRDRGTGELFF. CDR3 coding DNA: TGTGCCAGCCAACTCCGGGACAGGGGGACCGGGGAGCTGTTTTTT.

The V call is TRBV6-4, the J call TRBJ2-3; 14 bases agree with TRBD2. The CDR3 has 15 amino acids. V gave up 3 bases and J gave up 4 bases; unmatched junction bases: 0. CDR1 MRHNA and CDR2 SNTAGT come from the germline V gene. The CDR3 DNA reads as TGTGCCAGCAGTGAGACTAGCGGGGGGGCAGATACGCAGTATTTT. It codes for CASSETSGGADTQYF.

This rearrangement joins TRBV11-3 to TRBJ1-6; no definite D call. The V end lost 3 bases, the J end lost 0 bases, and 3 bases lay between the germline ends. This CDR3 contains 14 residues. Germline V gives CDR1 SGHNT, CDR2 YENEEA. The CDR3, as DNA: TGTGCCAGCAGCTTCAGCTCCTATAATTCACCCCTCCACTTT. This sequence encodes CASSFSSYNSPLHF.

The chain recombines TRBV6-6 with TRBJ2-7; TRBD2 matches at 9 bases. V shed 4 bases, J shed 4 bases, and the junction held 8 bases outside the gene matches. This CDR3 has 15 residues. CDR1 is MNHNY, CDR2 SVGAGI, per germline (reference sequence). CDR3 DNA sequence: TGTGCCAGCAGTTGGGGGGCGACTAGCGGTTACGAGCAGTACGTC. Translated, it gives CASSWGATSGYEQYV.

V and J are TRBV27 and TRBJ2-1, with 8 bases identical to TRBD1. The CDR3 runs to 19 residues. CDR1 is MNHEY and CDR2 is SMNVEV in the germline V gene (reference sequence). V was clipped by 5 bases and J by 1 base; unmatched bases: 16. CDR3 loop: CASSRAGTGVGWSYNEQFF. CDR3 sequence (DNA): TGTGCCAGCAGTCGAGCCGGGACAGGAGTCGGGTGGTCCTACAATGAGCAGTTCTTC.

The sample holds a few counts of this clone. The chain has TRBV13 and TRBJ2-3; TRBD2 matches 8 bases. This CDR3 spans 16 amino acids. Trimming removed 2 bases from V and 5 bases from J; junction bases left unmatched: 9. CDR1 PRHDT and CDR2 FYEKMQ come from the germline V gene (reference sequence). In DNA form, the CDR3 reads TGTGCCAGCAGCTTAATCGGCGGGGGGCGGGGAGATACGCAGTATTTT. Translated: CASSLIGGGRGDTQYF.

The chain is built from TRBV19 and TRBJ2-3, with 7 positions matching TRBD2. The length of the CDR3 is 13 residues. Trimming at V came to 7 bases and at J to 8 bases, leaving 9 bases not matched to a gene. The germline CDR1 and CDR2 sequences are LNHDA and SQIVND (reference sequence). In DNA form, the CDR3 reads TGTGCCAGTACTGAGCGGGGACCGGGTACGCAGTATTTT. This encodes CASTERGPGTQYF. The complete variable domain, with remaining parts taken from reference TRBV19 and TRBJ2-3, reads DGGITQSPKYLFRKEGQNVTLSCEQNLNHDAMYWYRQDPGQGLRLIYYSQIVNDFQKGDIAEGYSVSREKKESFPLTVTSAQKNPTAFYLCASTERGPGTQYFGPGTRLTVL.

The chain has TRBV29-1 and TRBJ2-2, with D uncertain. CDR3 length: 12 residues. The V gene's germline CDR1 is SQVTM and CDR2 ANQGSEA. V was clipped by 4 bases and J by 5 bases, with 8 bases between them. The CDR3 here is CSVVAATGELFF. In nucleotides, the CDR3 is TGCAGCGTTGTTGCGGCGACCGGGGAGCTGTTTTTT.

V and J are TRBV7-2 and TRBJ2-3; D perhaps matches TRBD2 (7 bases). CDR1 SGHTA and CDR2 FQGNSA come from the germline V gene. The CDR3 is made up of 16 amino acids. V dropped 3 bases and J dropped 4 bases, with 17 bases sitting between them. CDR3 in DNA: TGTGCCAGCAGCTTCCCGGCGGGGGCACAGGCAGATACGCAGTATTTT. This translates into CASSFPAGAQADTQYF.

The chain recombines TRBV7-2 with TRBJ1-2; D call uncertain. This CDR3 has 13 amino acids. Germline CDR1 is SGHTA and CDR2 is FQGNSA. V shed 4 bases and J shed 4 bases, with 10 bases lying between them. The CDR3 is CASSYGLLYGYTF. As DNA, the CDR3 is TGTGCCAGCAGCTACGGACTGCTCTATGGCTACACCTTC.

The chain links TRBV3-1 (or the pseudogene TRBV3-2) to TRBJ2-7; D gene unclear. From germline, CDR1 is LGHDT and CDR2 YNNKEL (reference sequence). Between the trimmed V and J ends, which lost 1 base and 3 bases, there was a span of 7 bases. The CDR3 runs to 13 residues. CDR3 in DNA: TGTGCCAGCAGCCAAGTTGGCGGCTACGAGCAGTACGTC. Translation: CASSQVGGYEQYV.

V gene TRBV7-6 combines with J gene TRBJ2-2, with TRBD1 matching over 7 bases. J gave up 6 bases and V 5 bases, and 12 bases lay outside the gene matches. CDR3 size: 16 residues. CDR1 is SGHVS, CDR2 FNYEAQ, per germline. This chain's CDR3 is CASSREARQGAGELFF. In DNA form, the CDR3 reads TGTGCCAGCAGCCGAGAAGCTAGACAGGGCGCCGGGGAGCTGTTTTTT.

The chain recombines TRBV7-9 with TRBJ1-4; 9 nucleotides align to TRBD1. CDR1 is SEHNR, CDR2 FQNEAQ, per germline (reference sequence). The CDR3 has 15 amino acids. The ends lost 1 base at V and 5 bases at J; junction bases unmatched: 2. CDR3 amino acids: CASSLGDRANEKLFF. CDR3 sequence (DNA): TGTGCCAGCAGCTTAGGGGACAGGGCCAATGAAAAACTGTTTTTT.

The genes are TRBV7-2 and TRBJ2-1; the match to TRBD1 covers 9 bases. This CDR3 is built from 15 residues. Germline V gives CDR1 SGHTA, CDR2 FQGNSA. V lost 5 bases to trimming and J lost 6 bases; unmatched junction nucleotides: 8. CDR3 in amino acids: CASSLDRGPGNEQFF. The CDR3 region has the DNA TGTGCCAGCAGCCTGGACAGGGGCCCGGGCAATGAGCAGTTCTTC.

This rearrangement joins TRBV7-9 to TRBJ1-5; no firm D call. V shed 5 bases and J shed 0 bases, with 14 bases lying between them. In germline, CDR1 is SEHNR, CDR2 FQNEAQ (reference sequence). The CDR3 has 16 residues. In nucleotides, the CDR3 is TGTGCCAGCAGCCAAGACACCCCTCATAGCAATCAGCCCCAGCATTTT. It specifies CASSQDTPHSNQPQHF.